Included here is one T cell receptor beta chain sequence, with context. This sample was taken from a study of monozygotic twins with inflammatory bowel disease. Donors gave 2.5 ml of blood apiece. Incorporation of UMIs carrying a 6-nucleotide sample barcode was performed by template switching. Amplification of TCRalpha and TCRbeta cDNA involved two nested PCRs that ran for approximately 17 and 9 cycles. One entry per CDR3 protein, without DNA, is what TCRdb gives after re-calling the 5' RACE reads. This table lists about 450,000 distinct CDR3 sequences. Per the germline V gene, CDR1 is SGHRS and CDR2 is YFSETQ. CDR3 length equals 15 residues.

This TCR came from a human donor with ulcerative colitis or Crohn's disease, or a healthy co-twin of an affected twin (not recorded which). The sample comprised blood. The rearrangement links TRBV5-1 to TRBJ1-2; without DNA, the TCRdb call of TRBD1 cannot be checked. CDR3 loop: CASSGDGTLGYGYTF.